These 15 T cell receptor beta chains were all obtained from the same sample, sequenced in a study of read filtering for tumor transcriptome and immune sequencing. Molecular barcoded adaptors covering alpha/delta and beta/gamma chains were used on 400 to 450 ng RNA. TCRdb used MiXCR to reprocess the reads, holding one entry per CDR3 protein. The repertoire holds over 50,000 distinct CDR3 sequences, with approximately 19% as singletons. The sample taken for sequencing was a population of CD138-negative cells sorted from bone marrow. These receptor sequences come from a donor at least 40 years old with multiple myeloma.

This clonotype was observed many times. CDR3 protein: CASSRDVQETQYF. The DNA of the CDR3 is TGTGCCAGCAGTAGGGATGTACAAGAGACCCAGTACTTC. The V call is TRBV6-2 or TRBV6-3, the J call TRBJ2-5; D not certain. The germline V gene has CDR1 MNHEY and CDR2 SVGEGT. CDR3 size: 13 residues. V shed 5 bases and J shed 2 bases, with 9 bases lying between them.

This clonotype was recorded many times. The chain combines TRBV14 with TRBJ2-5; no reliable D call. CDR1 and CDR2 (germline): SGHDN, FVKESK. The V gene lost 1 base and the J gene lost 4 bases, with 4 bases spanning the gap. This CDR3 spans 12 amino acids. This CDR3 reads CASSQGGETQYF. CDR3 nucleotide sequence: TGTGCCAGCAGCCAAGGAGGAGAGACCCAGTACTTC.

In this sample, this clonotype turned up many times. The chain combines TRBV29-1 with TRBJ1-6; tentatively, D is TRBD1 (6 bases). The V gene lost 4 bases and the J gene lost 7 bases, with 11 bases spanning the gap. Germline V gene data show CDR1 as SQVTM and CDR2 as ANQGSEA. This CDR3 spans 13 amino acids. The CDR3 protein is CSVGGGRNSPLHF. The CDR3 DNA is TGCAGCGTTGGAGGGGGGCGGAATTCACCCCTCCACTTT.

This clonotype was seen ten or more times. J is TRBJ2-7 and V is TRBV5-5; 11 bases map to TRBD1. CDR1 and CDR2 from the germline V gene are SGHKS and YYEKEE (reference sequence). J gave up 6 bases and V 2 bases, and 10 bases lay outside the gene matches. CDR3 size: 16 residues. CDR3 bases: TGTGCCAGCAGCTTTAACCGGGACAGGGGGAAGTTCGAGCAGTACTTC. It specifies CASSFNRDRGKFEQYF. Supplemented by reference TRBV5-5 and TRBJ2-7, the full variable domain reads DAGVTQSPTHLIKTRGQQVTLRCSPISGHKSVSWYQQVLGQGPQFIFQYYEKEERGRGNFPDRFSARQFPNYSSELNVNALLLGDSALYLCASSFNRDRGKFEQYFGPGTRLTVT.

This clonotype was counted many times. The chain uses TRBV29-1 and TRBJ2-7, with a weak D call TRBD2 (5 bases). The CDR3 is made up of 11 amino acids. CDR1 and CDR2 (germline): SQVTM, ANQGSEA. The V and J ends lost 2 bases and 5 bases respectively, with 7 bases between them. The CDR3 DNA reads TGCAGCGTTGAATTGAGGGACGAGCAGTACTTC. Protein: CSVELRDEQYF.

The chain couples TRBV5-6 to TRBJ1-3; D is perhaps TRBD1 (6 bases). The CDR3 covers 14 residues. Per germline, CDR1 SGHDT and CDR2 YYEEEE. Trimming pared 4 bases from V and 2 bases from J, leaving 10 bases between. Here the CDR3 reads CASSLRGAGNTIYF. In DNA, the CDR3 is TGTGCCAGCAGCCTAAGGGGGGCTGGAAACACCATATATTTT.

This clonotype was seen at least ten times. This chain joins TRBV2 and TRBJ1-1, with D tentatively TRBD1 (5 bases). The ends were cut back, 4 bases at V and 6 bases at J, with 15 bases in the middle. The CDR3 consists of 14 residues. The germline gives CDR1 SNHLY, CDR2 FYNNEI. The DNA of the CDR3 is TGTGCCAGCAGTGTAGGCGGGAGGGACGCTGAAGCTTTCTTT. Translated, it gives CASSVGGRDAEAFF. Full variable domain (outside the CDR3, taken from reference TRBV2 and TRBJ1-1): EPEVTQTPSHQVTQMGQEVILRCVPISNHLYFYWYRQILGQKVEFLVSFYNNEISEKSEIFDDQFSVERPDGSNFTLKIRSTKLEDSAMYFCASSVGGRDAEAFFGQGTRLTVV.

The chain is built from TRBV24-1 and TRBJ2-5, with a tentative D call TRBD2 (6 bases). The germline V gene encodes CDR1 KGHDR and CDR2 SFDVKD. The CDR3 consists of 15 residues. V lost 5 bases and J lost 3, with 15 bases in between. As DNA, the CDR3 is TGTGCCACCAGTGGTAAACGGGGGTCTGAAGAGACCCAGTACTTC. Its protein is CATSGKRGSEETQYF.

This clonotype has ten or more counts. CDR3 sequence reads: CASSLEGGSSYNEQFF. Written as DNA, the CDR3 is TGTGCCAGCAGCTTAGAGGGCGGGAGCTCCTACAATGAGCAGTTCTTC. This sequence joins TRBV11-3 and TRBJ2-1, with 7 bases that match TRBD2. Trimming took 0 bases from V and 0 from J; bases not matched to a gene: 2. Germline V lookup: CDR1 SGHNT, CDR2 YENEEA. The CDR3 has 16 residues.

This clonotype is labeled as medium-sized. The chain combines TRBV5-4 with TRBJ1-6; D is ambiguous. Between the trimmed V and J ends, which lost 7 bases and 7 bases, there was a span of 15 bases. Germline assignment: CDR1 SGHNT and CDR2 YYREEE (reference sequence). The CDR3 covers 14 residues. CDR3 coding DNA: TGTGCCAGCTCCCTAGGCTACGACAATTCACCCCTCCACTTT. It codes for CASSLGYDNSPLHF.

This clonotype was counted many times. The J gene is TRBJ2-6, the V gene TRBV9; D unclear. Germline CDR1 is SGDLS and CDR2 is YYNGEE. This CDR3 comprises 17 residues. Between the trimmed V and J ends, which lost 0 bases and 2 bases, there was a span of 12 bases. The DNA for the CDR3 is TGTGCCAGCAGCGTAGATCCGGTTGGTACTGGGGCCAACGTCCTGACTTTC. Encoded protein: CASSVDPVGTGANVLTF.

The chain joins TRBV20-1 to TRBJ1-2; 11 nucleotides agree with TRBD1. The CDR3 loop spans 14 amino acids. The V gene's germline CDR1 is DFQATT and CDR2 SNEGSKA (reference sequence). V shed 6 bases, J shed 4 bases, and the junction held 7 bases outside the gene matches. The CDR3 coding sequence is TGCAGTGCACAGGACAGGGGGCAGAGCTATGGCTACACCTTC. Translation gives CSAQDRGQSYGYTF.

This clonotype has a count of ten or more. The rearrangement links TRBV7-8 to TRBJ1-4; D remains unclear. V dropped 1 base and J dropped 5 bases, with 8 bases sitting between them. There are 14 residues in the CDR3. CDR1 and CDR2 from the germline V gene are SGHVS and FQNEAQ. The CDR3 DNA reads TGTGCCAGCAGCTTAGTTGGGATGAATGAAAAACTGTTTTTT. This sequence encodes CASSLVGMNEKLFF.

This clonotype was counted many times. This sequence joins TRBV10-3 and TRBJ2-1; D not certain. Germline V gene sequence: CDR1 ENHRY, CDR2 SYGVKD. V was shortened by 3 bases and J by 8 bases, with 14 bases between the two germline ends. The CDR3 runs to 14 residues. The CDR3 loop reads CAISEGDPGDEQFF. CDR3 sequence (DNA): TGTGCCATCAGTGAAGGTGACCCCGGCGATGAGCAGTTCTTC.

In this sample, this clonotype turned up many times. V and J are TRBV12-3 or TRBV12-4 and TRBJ2-5; 7 positions agree with TRBD2. This CDR3 comprises 14 residues. The J segment lost 5 bases and the V segment lost 6 bases, leaving 9 bases of the junction unmatched. For the CDR3, the DNA is TGTGCCAGCAGCCTCTCTGGGGAGGGGGAGACCCAGTACTTC. It specifies CASSLSGEGETQYF.